These T cell receptor beta chains were read from a single sample in a study of cytomegalovirus exposure and HLA in healthy donors. Only in-frame clones appear in the TCRdb table, and some are missing; sequencing was by immunoSEQ multiplex PCR. Here the sample spans under 200,000 clones, roughly 80% being singletons. Sequencing was done on a sample of PBMCs. All receptors come from a woman between 18 and 29 years old in good health and CMV-seronegative. CDR3s include the opening cysteine and the closing phenylalanine or tryptophan. The D gene is left open where the match is weak. Clone size appears in some rows only: once, few, many, or a class for an expanded clone.

j_call clone_size v_call d_call cdr3_nt cdr3_aa
TRBJ2-7 - TRBV2 TRBD2 TGTGCCAGCAGGGGGTCGAGCGGGAGGTACTACGAGCAGTACTTC CASRGSSGRYYEQYF
TRBJ2-1 few TRBV19 TRBD2 TGTGCCAGTAGTATTTCGAGCGGGAGCCTGAATGAGCAGTTCTTC CASSISSGSLNEQFF
TRBJ2-5 - TRBV10-2 TRBD2 TGCGCCAGCAAACGGACTAGCGGGAGGGCCGGGACCCAGTACTTC CASKRTSGRAGTQYF
TRBJ1-2 - TRBV19 - TGTGCCAGTACAGAGACAGTCCCCTATGGCTACACCTTC CASTETVPYGYTF
TRBJ1-2 - TRBV30 TRBD1 TGTGCCTGGACCCTCGGACAGGGGGCGAGCGGCTACACCTTC CAWTLGQGASGYTF
TRBJ2-2 - TRBV29-1 - TGCAGCGTTGATTTTAGCCCCGGGGAGCTGTTTTTT CSVDFSPGELFF
TRBJ1-1 few TRBV30 - TGTGCCTGGAGTGTAGGGGGAGGGACTGAAGCTTTCTTT CAWSVGGGTEAFF
TRBJ2-1 - TRBV19 TRBD2 TGTGCCAGTAGTACCGTTATGACTAGCGGGAGGGCCCGGTTCTTC CASSTVMTSGRARFF
TRBJ1-2 few TRBV27 TRBD1 TGTGCCAGCAGTTTATCAAAAGGGACAGGGCCCTATGGCTACACCTTC CASSLSKGTGPYGYTF
TRBJ2-1 - TRBV7-6 TRBD2 TGTGCCAGCAGCGCCGGGACTAGCGGGAGGGAGCAGTTCTTC CASSAGTSGREQFF
TRBJ1-6 - TRBV10-3 - TGTGCCATCCGAGACATCGGCAATTCACCCCTCCACTTT CAIRDIGNSPLHF
TRBJ2-3 - TRBV28 - TGTGCCAGCAGTCTTTGGACAGATGATCTCTCGGATACGCAGTATTTT CASSLWTDDLSDTQYF
TRBJ2-3 once TRBV6-1 TRBD2 TGTGCCAGCAGTGTCCAAACTAGCGGGGTCACAGATACGCAGTATTTT CASSVQTSGVTDTQYF
TRBJ2-1 - TRBV18 TRBD2 TGTGCCAGCTCACCATCCCTAGCGGGAGGGCCCTCCTACAATGAGCAGTTCTTC CASSPSLAGGPSYNEQFF
TRBJ2-3 - TRBV5-1 TRBD2 TGCGCCAGCAGCTTGAGCGGGACGGGAGATACGCAGTATTTT CASSLSGTGDTQYF
TRBJ2-7 - TRBV19 - TGTGCCAGTAGCTTTACAATAGGACAGTCCCACGAGCAGTACTTC CASSFTIGQSHEQYF
TRBJ2-6 - TRBV5-3 TRBD2 TGTGCCAGAAGCTTGGCCGTGCGGCGGGAGGGCCCTGGGGCCAACGTCCTGACTTTC CARSLAVRREGPGANVLTF
TRBJ1-6 - TRBV5-6 TRBD1 TGTGCCAGCAGCTTGAAGGACAGGGCCTATTCACCCCTCCACTTT CASSLKDRAYSPLHF
TRBJ2-7 - TRBV7-2 - TGTGCCAGCAGCTCGGTGGGGGCCGAGCAGTACTTC CASSSVGAEQYF
TRBJ2-3 - TRBV27 - TGTGCCAGCAGTCCAGAAAGCACAGATACGCAGTATTTT CASSPESTDTQYF
TRBJ1-5 once TRBV6-5 TRBD1 TGTGCCAGCAGCGCGGACAGGGGTGGGAATCAGCCCCAGCATTTT CASSADRGGNQPQHF
TRBJ2-5 - TRBV29-1 - TGCAGCGTTGCCCCCCAGTACCAAGAGACCCAGTACTTC CSVAPQYQETQYF
TRBJ2-3 - TRBV27 TRBD1 TGTGCCAGCAAAACAGGGGCAATCACAGATACGCAGTATTTT CASKTGAITDTQYF
TRBJ1-4 - TRBV7-8 - TGTGCCAGCAGCATGAACCTCAGGGCCGGGAGTGAAAAACTGTTTTTT CASSMNLRAGSEKLFF
TRBJ2-3 - TRBV7-8 TRBD1 TGTGCCAGCAGTGGACCGGACAGGGCGGTGTGGACAGATACGCAGTATTTT CASSGPDRAVWTDTQYF
TRBJ2-7 - TRBV21-1 - TGTGCCAGCAGCAAACTAGCGGGAGAGTTGGGTTCCTACGAGCAGTACTTC CASSKLAGELGSYEQYF
TRBJ2-1 once TRBV7-6 - TGTGCCAGCAGCTTAGCGGGAGGCAACAATGAGCAGTTCTTC CASSLAGGNNEQFF
TRBJ2-5 - TRBV27 - TGTGCCAGCAGTTTACCCAGGGGGACCCAGTACTTC CASSLPRGTQYF
TRBJ2-5 - TRBV15 - TGTGCCGCCAGCAGAGATTACTGGGGGGTCGAGACCCAGTACTTC CAASRDYWGVETQYF
TRBJ2-7 - TRBV28 - TGTGCCAGCACCACCGGGACAAGAGACGAGCAGTACTTC CASTTGTRDEQYF
TRBJ2-7 - TRBV7-9 TRBD2 TGTGCCAGCAGCCGGGGGGGGCGGATGACGGCGGTGGATTACGAGCAGTACTTC CASSRGGRMTAVDYEQYF
TRBJ2-4 - TRBV21-1 - TGTGCCAGCACCGCTAAGCCAAGGACAGGGGGTGGGCACATTCAGTACTTC CASTAKPRTGGGHIQYF
TRBJ1-6 - TRBV6-6 - TGTGCCAGCAGCTGGCCGAACAACCTTTATTCACCCCTCCACTTT CASSWPNNLYSPLHF
TRBJ2-1 - TRBV4-2 TRBD2 TGTGCCAGCAGGGAAGACGGGGGGAGACGGAATGAGCAGTTCTTC CASREDGGRRNEQFF
TRBJ2-1 - TRBV7-9 TRBD2 TGTGCCAGCAGCTTAGTCGGGACTAGGCAGTTCTTC CASSLVGTRQFF
TRBJ2-5 - TRBV7-9 TRBD1 TGTGCCAGCAGCACGGGACAGCCAGTGGGGACCCAGTACTTC CASSTGQPVGTQYF
TRBJ2-7 - TRBV28 - TGTGCCAGCAGTTTAATCTGGCCAGAAGTACAGCAGTACTTC CASSLIWPEVQQYF
TRBJ1-2 - TRBV9 TRBD1 TGTGCCAGCAGCGTAGAGCCAGGGGGTGTGAATGGCTACACCTTC CASSVEPGGVNGYTF
TRBJ1-5 - TRBV6-5 - TGTGCCAGCAGTTACTGGGGGGGCCAGCCCCAGCATTTT CASSYWGGQPQHF
TRBJ1-1 - TRBV11-3 TRBD1 TGTGCCAGCAGCCGCGGACAGGGGGAAGGGTACACTGAAGCTTTCTTT CASSRGQGEGYTEAFF
TRBJ1-5 - TRBV7-9 - TGTGCCAGCAGCTTACTCAACGAGGCGAATCAGCCCCAGCATTTT CASSLLNEANQPQHF
TRBJ1-4 - TRBV29-1 - TGCAGCGTTGAAGATTGGGCGGACACAACTAATGAAAAACTGTTTTTT CSVEDWADTTNEKLFF
TRBJ2-1 - TRBV18 TRBD2 TGTGCCAGCTCAGTCGAACTAGCGGGAGAACATGAGCAGTTCTTC CASSVELAGEHEQFF
TRBJ1-2 - TRBV4-3 TRBD1 TGCGCCAGCAGCCAAGCGAGACAGGGAGGCTACACCTTC CASSQARQGGYTF
TRBJ2-3 - TRBV4-3 TRBD2 TGCGCCAGCAGCCAAAACTACGATGGTGGCGGGAGTACAGATACGCAGTATTTT CASSQNYDGGGSTDTQYF